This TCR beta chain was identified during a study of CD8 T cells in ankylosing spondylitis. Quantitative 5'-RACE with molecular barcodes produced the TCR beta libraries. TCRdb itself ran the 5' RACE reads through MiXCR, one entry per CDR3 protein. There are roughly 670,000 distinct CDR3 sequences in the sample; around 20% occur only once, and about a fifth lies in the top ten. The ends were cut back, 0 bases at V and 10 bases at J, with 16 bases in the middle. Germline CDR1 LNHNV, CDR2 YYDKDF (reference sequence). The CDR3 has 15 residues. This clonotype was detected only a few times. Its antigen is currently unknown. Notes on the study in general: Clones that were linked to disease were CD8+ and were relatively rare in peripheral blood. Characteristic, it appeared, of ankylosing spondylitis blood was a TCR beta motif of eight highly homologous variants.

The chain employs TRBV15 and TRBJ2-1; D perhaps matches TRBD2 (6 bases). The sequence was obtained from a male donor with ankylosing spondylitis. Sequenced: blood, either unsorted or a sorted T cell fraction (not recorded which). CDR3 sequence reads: CATSRDGGRGEEQFF. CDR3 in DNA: TGTGCCACCAGCAGAGATGGAGGGAGAGGGGAGGAGCAGTTCTTC.